The clone carrying this T cell receptor (beta chain) was counted only a few times. Its specificity is unknown. These data are taken from a study of T-cell memory formation after mild COVID-19. Study-wide results and limits: Whereas later expanders leaned CD4+, clones contracting day 15 to 85 showed a balanced CD4/CD8 makeup. Clones from the second wave (peaking day 37) had unconfirmed SARS-CoV-2 specificity. Memory cells collected pre-infection included some clones that later responded, suggesting cross-reactive memory joined.

The germline gives CDR1 SGHAT, CDR2 FQNNGV. The CDR3 runs to 10 residues. The germline V and J ends were trimmed by 4 bases and 9 bases, with 6 bases remaining between them. 5'RACE with constant-segment primers built TCRalpha and TCRbeta cDNA libraries with UMIs. TCRdb called the 5' RACE reads again in MiXCR, with one record for every CDR3 protein. The sample yields over 450,000 distinct CDR3 sequences, about a fifth seen once. Sequences were obtained from PBMCs or a T cell subset sorted from them (not recorded which). The source is an adult woman who had mild COVID-19 (a few samples of this study predate the infection). Cell type and time point are not known. The chain has TRBV11-2 and TRBJ2-5; D unresolved. The CDR3 DNA sequence: TGTGCCAGCAGCTCAGCATCCCAGTACTTC. It yields the protein CASSSASQYF.